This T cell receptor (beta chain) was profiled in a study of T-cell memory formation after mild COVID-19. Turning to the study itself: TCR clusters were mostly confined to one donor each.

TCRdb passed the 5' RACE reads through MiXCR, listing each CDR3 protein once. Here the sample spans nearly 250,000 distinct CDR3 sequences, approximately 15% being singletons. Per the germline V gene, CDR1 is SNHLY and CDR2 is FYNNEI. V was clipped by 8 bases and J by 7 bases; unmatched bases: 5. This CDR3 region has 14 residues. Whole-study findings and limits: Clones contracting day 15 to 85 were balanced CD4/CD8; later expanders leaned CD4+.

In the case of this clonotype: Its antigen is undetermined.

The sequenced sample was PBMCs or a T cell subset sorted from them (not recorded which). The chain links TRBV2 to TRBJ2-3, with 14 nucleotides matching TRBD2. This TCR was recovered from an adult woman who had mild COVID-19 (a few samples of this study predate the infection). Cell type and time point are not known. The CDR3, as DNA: TGTGCCAGCGGGGGACTAGCGGGAGCTCATACGCAGTATTTT. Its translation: CASGGLAGAHTQYF. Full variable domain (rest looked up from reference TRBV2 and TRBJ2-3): EPEVTQTPSHQVTQMGQEVILRCVPISNHLYFYWYRQILGQKVEFLVSFYNNEISEKSEIFDDQFSVERPDGSNFTLKIRSTKLEDSAMYFCASGGLAGAHTQYFGPGTRLTVL.